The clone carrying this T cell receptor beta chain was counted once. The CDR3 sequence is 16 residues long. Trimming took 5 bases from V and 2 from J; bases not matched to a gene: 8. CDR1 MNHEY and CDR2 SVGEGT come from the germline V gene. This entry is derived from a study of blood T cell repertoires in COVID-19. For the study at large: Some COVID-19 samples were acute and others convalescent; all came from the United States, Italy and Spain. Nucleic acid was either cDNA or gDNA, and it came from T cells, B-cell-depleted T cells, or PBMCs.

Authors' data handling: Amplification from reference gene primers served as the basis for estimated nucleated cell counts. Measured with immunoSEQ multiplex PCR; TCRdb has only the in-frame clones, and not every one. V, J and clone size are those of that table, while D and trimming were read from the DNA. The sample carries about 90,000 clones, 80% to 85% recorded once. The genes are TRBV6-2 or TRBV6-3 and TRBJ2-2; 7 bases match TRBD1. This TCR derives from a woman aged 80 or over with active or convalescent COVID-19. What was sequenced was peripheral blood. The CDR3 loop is CASSTLGQLNTGELFF. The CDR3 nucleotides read TGTGCCAGCAGTACCCTGGGACAGCTAAACACCGGGGAGCTGTTTTTT.